The clone carrying this TCR beta chain appeared a few times. Antigen: not known. For TCR beta, libraries came from quantitative 5'-RACE with molecular barcodes. MiXCR, run by TCRdb on the 5' RACE reads, gives a single entry per CDR3 protein. Of 330,000 or so distinct CDR3 sequences detected, less than 9.5% appear once; the ten largest clones hold 13% to 15%. The data belong to a study of CD8 T cells in ankylosing spondylitis. The CDR3 covers 16 residues. V was pared by 2 bases and J by 0 bases, with 15 bases between. Germline V gene sequence: CDR1 SGHRS, CDR2 YFSETQ. Study conclusions and caveats: Disease-linked clones bore a CD8+ phenotype, appearing relatively rarely in peripheral blood. Within ankylosing spondylitis blood, a TCR beta motif made up of roughly eight highly homologous variants appeared to be characteristic.

The sample taken for sequencing was blood, either unsorted or a sorted T cell fraction (not recorded which). The chain uses TRBV5-1 and TRBJ2-7; a weak D match, TRBD2 (6 bases). This TCR came from a male donor with ankylosing spondylitis. The CDR3 DNA reads TGCGCCAGCAGCTTCATAGCGGACCAAAGCTCCTACGAGCAGTACTTC. It codes for CASSFIADQSSYEQYF.